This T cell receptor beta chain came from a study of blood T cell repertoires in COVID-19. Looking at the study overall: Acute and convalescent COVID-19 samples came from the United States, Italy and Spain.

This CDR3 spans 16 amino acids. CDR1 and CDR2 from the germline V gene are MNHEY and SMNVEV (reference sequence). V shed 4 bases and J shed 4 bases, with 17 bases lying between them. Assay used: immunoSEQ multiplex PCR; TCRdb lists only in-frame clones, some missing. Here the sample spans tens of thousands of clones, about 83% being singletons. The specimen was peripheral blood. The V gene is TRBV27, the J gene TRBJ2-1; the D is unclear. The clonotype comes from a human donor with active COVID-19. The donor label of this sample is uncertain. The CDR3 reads CASSSITTDLYNEQFF. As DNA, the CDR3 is TGTGCCAGCAGTTCCATTACTACCGACCTATACAATGAGCAGTTCTTC.